This T cell receptor (beta chain) was obtained from a study of T cell changes during pregnancy in multiple sclerosis. The CDR3 is made up of 11 amino acids. Germline V gives CDR1 GTSNPN, CDR2 SVGIG (reference sequence). V lost 2 bases and J 12 bases, leaving 11 bases between the germline ends. Clones were sequenced by immunoSEQ multiplex PCR, and TCRdb holds only the in-frame ones, with some missing. The sample consists of about 81,000 clones, 85% to 95% of them appearing once. The V call is TRBV30, the J call TRBJ2-1; a possible D gene is TRBD1 (5 bases). Sequenced here: peripheral blood, sampled in the third trimester of pregnancy. This clonotype was obtained from a female donor with multiple sclerosis, enrolled in a pregnancy study. CDR3 sequence reads: CAWSPSRGQFF. The CDR3 DNA sequence: TGTGCCTGGAGTCCCTCAAGGGGGCAGTTCTTC.